The subject of this entry is one T cell receptor beta chain. What it binds is not known. The data were obtained in a study of T cell responses to AZD1222 COVID-19 vaccine. Study-wide findings and caveats: At baseline, seropositivity was found in only a handful of AZD1222 recipients. White British donors predominated, females outnumbered males, and clonal diversity was possibly underestimated. Receipt of two AZD1222 doses was followed by a rise in Spike-specific TCR breadth and depth.

Clones were read by immunoSEQ multiplex PCR, and TCRdb kept only the in-frame ones, dropping some. The table shows roughly 150,000 clones, with roughly nine tenths occurring only once. The germline V gene encodes CDR1 SGHNT and CDR2 YENEEA. Trimming pared 0 bases from V and 0 bases from J, leaving 5 bases between. The CDR3 covers 15 residues. This sequence was found in an adult who received the AZD1222 COVID-19 vaccine. This chain joins TRBV11-3 and TRBJ1-4; D is ambiguous. Sequenced here: peripheral blood, sampled 28 days after the second AZD1222 dose. The CDR3 loop is CASSLDGSTNEKLFF. The CDR3 nucleotides are TGTGCCAGCAGCTTAGACGGATCAACTAATGAAAAACTGTTTTTT.